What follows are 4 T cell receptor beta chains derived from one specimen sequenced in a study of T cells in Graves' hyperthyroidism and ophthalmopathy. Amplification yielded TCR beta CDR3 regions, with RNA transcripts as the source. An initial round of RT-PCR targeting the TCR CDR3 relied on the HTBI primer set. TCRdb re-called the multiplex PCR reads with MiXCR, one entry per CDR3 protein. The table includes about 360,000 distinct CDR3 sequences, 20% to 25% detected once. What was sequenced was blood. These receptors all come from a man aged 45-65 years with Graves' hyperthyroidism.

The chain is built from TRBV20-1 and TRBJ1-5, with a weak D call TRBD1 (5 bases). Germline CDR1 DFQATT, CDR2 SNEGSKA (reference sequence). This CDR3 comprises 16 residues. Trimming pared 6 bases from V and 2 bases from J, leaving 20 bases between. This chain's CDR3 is CSAANGGKGGNQPQHF. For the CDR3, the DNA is TGCAGTGCCGCGAACGGCGGGAAAGGGGGCAATCAGCCCCAGCATTTT.

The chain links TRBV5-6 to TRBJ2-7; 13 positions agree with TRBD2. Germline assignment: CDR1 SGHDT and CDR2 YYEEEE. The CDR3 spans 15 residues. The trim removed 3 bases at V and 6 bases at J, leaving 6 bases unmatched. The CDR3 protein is CASSWGLAGSGEQYF. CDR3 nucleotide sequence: TGTGCCAGCAGCTGGGGACTAGCGGGATCGGGCGAGCAGTACTTC.

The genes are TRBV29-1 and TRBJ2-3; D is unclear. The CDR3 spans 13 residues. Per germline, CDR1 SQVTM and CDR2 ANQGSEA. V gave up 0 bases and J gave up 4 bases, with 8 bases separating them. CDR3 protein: CSVEERVSDTQYF. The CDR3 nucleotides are TGCAGCGTTGAAGAACGCGTTTCAGATACGCAGTATTTT.

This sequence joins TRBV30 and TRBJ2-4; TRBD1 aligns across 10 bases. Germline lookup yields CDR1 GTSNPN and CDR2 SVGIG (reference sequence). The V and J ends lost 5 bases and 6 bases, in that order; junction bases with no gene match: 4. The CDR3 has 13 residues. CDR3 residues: CAWGTGVGNIQYF. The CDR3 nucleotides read TGTGCCTGGGGGACAGGGGTCGGAAACATTCAGTACTTC.